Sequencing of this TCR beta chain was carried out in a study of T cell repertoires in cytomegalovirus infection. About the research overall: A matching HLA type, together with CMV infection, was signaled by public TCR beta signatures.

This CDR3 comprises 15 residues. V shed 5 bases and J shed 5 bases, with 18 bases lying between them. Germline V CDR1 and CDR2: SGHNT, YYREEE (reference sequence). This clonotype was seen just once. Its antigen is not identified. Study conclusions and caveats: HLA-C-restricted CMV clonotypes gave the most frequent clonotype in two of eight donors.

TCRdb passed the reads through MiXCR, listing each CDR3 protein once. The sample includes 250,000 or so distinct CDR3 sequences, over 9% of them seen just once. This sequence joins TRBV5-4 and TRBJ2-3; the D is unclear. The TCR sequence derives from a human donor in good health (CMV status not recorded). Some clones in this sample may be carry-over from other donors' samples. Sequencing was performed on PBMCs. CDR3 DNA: TGTGCCAGCAGGCCTGACCCCAGGTGGGGAGATACGCAGTATTTT. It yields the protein CASRPDPRWGDTQYF.